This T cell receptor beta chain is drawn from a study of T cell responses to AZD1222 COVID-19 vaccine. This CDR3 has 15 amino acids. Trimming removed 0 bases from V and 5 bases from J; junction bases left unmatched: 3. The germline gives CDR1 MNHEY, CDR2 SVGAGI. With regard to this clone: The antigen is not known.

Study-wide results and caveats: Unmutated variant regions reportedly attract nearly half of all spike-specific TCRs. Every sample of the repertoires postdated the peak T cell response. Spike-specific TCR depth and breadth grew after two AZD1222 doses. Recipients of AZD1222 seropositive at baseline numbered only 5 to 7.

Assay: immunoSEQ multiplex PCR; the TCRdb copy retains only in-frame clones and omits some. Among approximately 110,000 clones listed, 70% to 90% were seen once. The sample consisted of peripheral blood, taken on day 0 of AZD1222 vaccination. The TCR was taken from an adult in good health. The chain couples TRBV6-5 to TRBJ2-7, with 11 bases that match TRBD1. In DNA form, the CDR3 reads TGTGCCAGCAGTTACTCCGGGACAGGGGGGAACGAGCAGTACTTC. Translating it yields CASSYSGTGGNEQYF.